Below are 26 T cell receptor beta chains sequenced from a single sample in a study of early T cells in non-severe SARS-CoV-2 infection. TCRdb redid the calling of the 5' RACE reads with MiXCR, one entry per CDR3 protein. The sample has about 31,000 distinct CDR3 sequences; 4.5% to 6% are singletons. The specimen sequenced was whole blood. These receptors were obtained from an adult who was a healthcare worker with PCR-confirmed SARS-CoV-2 infection or an uninfected control (not recorded which).

The sample holds a few counts of this clonotype. This chain uses TRBV28 with TRBJ2-4; TRBD1 matches at 9 bases. After removal of 5 bases from V and 7 bases from J, the junction contained 9 bases not matched to a gene. This CDR3 region has 15 residues. CDR1 is MDHEN, CDR2 SYDVKM, per germline. The DNA of the CDR3 is TGTGCCAGCAGTACCCACGGACAGGGGAGGAACATTCAGTACTTC. Protein product: CASSTHGQGRNIQYF.

This clonotype was picked up many times. The V and J genes are TRBV27 and TRBJ2-1, with 7 bases fitting TRBD1. V was pared by 2 bases and J by 7 bases, with 14 bases of the junction left unmatched. The CDR3 has 17 amino acids. The germline CDR1 and CDR2 sequences are MNHEY and SMNVEV (reference sequence). The CDR3 protein is CASSLRNRDSGENEQFF. CDR3 nucleotide sequence: TGTGCCAGCAGTTTACGGAACAGGGACAGCGGAGAAAATGAGCAGTTCTTC.

Only a few counts were recorded for this clonotype. The V gene is TRBV7-2, the J gene TRBJ2-2; TRBD2 agrees at 8 bases. This CDR3 comprises 16 residues. CDR1 is SGHTA and CDR2 is FQGNSA in the germline V gene. Trimming at V came to 4 bases and at J to 3 bases, leaving 7 bases not matched to a gene. CDR3 sequence: CASSWRFGRDTGELFF. CDR3 sequence (DNA): TGTGCCAGCAGCTGGCGTTTCGGGAGGGACACCGGGGAGCTGTTTTTT.

This clonotype was counted ten times or more. The V gene is TRBV7-6, the J gene TRBJ2-6; D gene ambiguous. CDR1 and CDR2 from the germline V gene are SGHVS and FNYEAQ. The length of the CDR3 is 14 residues. V was pared by 1 base and J by 12 bases, with 13 bases between. In DNA, the CDR3 is TGTGCCAGCAGCTTAGGGTCCTTGGGTTCCGTCCTGACTTTC. Translated: CASSLGSLGSVLTF.

The chain couples TRBV11-2 to TRBJ2-5; D is uncertain. This CDR3 comprises 15 residues. V was pared by 1 base and J by 5 bases, with 14 bases between. Germline V gene lookup returns CDR1 SGHAT and CDR2 FQNNGV. CDR3 sequence: CASSLVGSGSETQYF. The CDR3, as DNA: TGTGCCAGCAGCTTAGTCGGCTCGGGCAGCGAGACCCAGTACTTC.

This clonotype appeared a single time. The junction departs from the called germline gene at one end, perhaps through a read error. This chain joins TRBV20-1 and TRBJ2-3, with D uncertain. Germline assignment: CDR1 DFQATT and CDR2 SNEGSKA (reference sequence). The CDR3 spans 11 residues. Here the CDR3 DNA reads TGCAGTGCGGGTCTCACAGATATGCAGTATTTT. Amino acid sequence: CSAGLTDMQYF.

Ten or more counts support this clonotype. Compared with germline, one end of the junction differs, possibly owing to a read error. V and J are TRBV5-6 and TRBJ1-5; D call uncertain. Germline V gene lookup returns CDR1 SGHDT and CDR2 YYEEEE. This CDR3 spans 13 amino acids. CDR3 in amino acids: CASSLDSSQPQHF. The CDR3 nucleotides are TGTGCCAGCAGCTTGGACAGCAGTCAGCCCCAGCATTTT. Full variable domain (remainder filled in from reference TRBV5-6 and TRBJ1-5): DAGVTQSPTHLIKTRGQQVTLRCSPKSGHDTVSWYQQALGQGPQFIFQYYEEEERQRGNFPDRFSGHQFPNYSSELNVNALLLGDSALYLCASSLDSSQPQHFGDGTRLSIL.

This clonotype was seen only a few times. The V and J genes are TRBV18 and TRBJ2-7; 12 bases agree with TRBD1. Trimming cost V 3 bases and J 1 base; bases outside gene matches: 1. This CDR3 has 15 amino acids. Germline loops: CDR1 KGHSH, CDR2 LQKENI. CDR3 loop: CASSPGQGASYEQYF. CDR3 coding DNA: TGTGCCAGCTCACCGGGACAGGGGGCTTCCTACGAGCAGTACTTC.

The genes are TRBV12-3 or TRBV12-4 and TRBJ2-2; 8 bases are a match to TRBD1. J gave up 0 bases and V 6 bases, and 3 bases lay outside the gene matches. The CDR3 contains 15 residues. Written as DNA, the CDR3 is TGTGCCAGCAGACTGACAGGGGCGAACACCGGGGAGCTGTTTTTT. It yields the protein CASRLTGANTGELFF.

J is TRBJ2-3 and V is TRBV7-3; the D gene is possibly TRBD2 (6 bases). CDR3 length equals 16 residues. V lost 1 base and J lost 2, with 13 bases in between. Germline CDR1 and CDR2: SGHTA and FQGTGA. The DNA of the CDR3 is TGTGCCAGCAGCTTAATCAGGGCGGGATCCACAGATACGCAGTATTTT. Amino acids: CASSLIRAGSTDTQYF.

This clonotype was counted between two and nine times. This chain uses TRBV12-3 or TRBV12-4 with TRBJ2-7, with TRBD2 matching over 9 bases. The V and J ends lost 5 bases and 6 bases, in that order; junction bases with no gene match: 17. This CDR3 spans 17 amino acids. The CDR3 DNA follows: TGTGCCAGCAGTCCACCCCGGGGGCTAGCGGGAAGGGTCGAGCAGTACTTC. Encoded protein: CASSPPRGLAGRVEQYF.

The chain employs TRBV20-1 and TRBJ1-1, with D possibly TRBD1 on 6 matching bases. V lost 6 bases and J lost 5, with 13 bases in between. The germline V gene has CDR1 DFQATT and CDR2 SNEGSKA (reference sequence). The CDR3 loop spans 12 amino acids. The CDR3: CSASRGRTEAFF. CDR3 sequence (DNA): TGCAGTGCAAGTAGGGGGAGGACTGAAGCTTTCTTT.

The chain employs TRBV20-1 and TRBJ2-5; 14 bases are shared with TRBD2. V dropped 6 bases and J dropped 2; count of bases not matched to a gene: 11. The V gene's germline CDR1 is DFQATT and CDR2 SNEGSKA (reference sequence). This CDR3 has 17 residues. CDR3 in amino acids: CSAQGLAGEAGQETQYF. The CDR3 coding sequence is TGCAGTGCACAGGGACTAGCGGGAGAGGCGGGACAAGAGACCCAGTACTTC.

This clonotype was detected ten times or more. The chain links TRBV20-1 to TRBJ2-3; D uncertain. V was shortened by 0 bases and J by 0 bases, with 10 bases between the two germline ends. The CDR3 contains 15 residues. Germline values: CDR1 DFQATT, CDR2 SNEGSKA (reference sequence). The CDR3 DNA reads TGCAGTGCTAGAGAACGACTCCTTAGCACAGATACGCAGTATTTT. The encoded protein is CSARERLLSTDTQYF.

The V call is TRBV20-1, the J call TRBJ2-1; 13 positions match TRBD2. Germline trimming cut 8 bases from V and 5 bases from J; bases unmatched to any gene: 6. Germline V gene sequence: CDR1 DFQATT, CDR2 SNEGSKA (reference sequence). The CDR3 contains 14 residues. The CDR3 DNA reads TGCAGTCCCCGACTAGCGGGAGGCCACAATGAGCAGTTCTTC. Protein sequence: CSPRLAGGHNEQFF.

This CDR3 reads CASSFSTGSRIGNQPQHF. The DNA of the CDR3 is TGTGCCAGCAGCTTTAGTACAGGGAGCCGGATTGGCAATCAGCCCCAGCATTTT. The chain has TRBV5-4 and TRBJ1-5; possibly TRBD1 for D (6 bases). The CDR3 sequence is 18 residues long. Germline V gene lookup returns CDR1 SGHNT and CDR2 YYREEE (reference sequence). Trimming removed 2 bases from V and 2 bases from J, with 20 bases in between. Filled out from reference TRBV5-4 and TRBJ1-5, the complete variable domain reads ETGVTQSPTHLIKTRGQQVTLRCSSQSGHNTVSWYQQALGQGPQFIFQYYREEENGRGNFPPRFSGLQFPNYSSELNVNALELDDSALYLCASSFSTGSRIGNQPQHFGDGTRLSIL.

This clonotype was seen more than once but under ten times. The chain employs TRBV27 and TRBJ1-1; tentative D call: TRBD1 (5 bases). In germline, CDR1 is MNHEY, CDR2 SMNVEV (reference sequence). The CDR3 is 15 amino acids. V lost 7 bases and J lost 4, with 19 bases in between. The CDR3 protein is CASKFSRVEGTEAFF. In nucleotides, the CDR3 is TGTGCCAGCAAGTTCTCCAGGGTAGAAGGCACTGAAGCTTTCTTT.

Ten or more counts support this clonotype. This chain connects TRBV18 to TRBJ1-5; the D gene is possibly TRBD1 (5 bases). Germline lookup yields CDR1 KGHSH and CDR2 LQKENI. Trimming pared 6 bases from V and 6 bases from J, leaving 9 bases between. The CDR3 runs 12 residues. The CDR3 DNA reads TGTGCCAGCTCGCGGGGGTCTCAGCCCCAGCATTTT. This encodes CASSRGSQPQHF.

This clonotype was detected ten times or more. The chain combines TRBV7-9 with TRBJ2-7; D might be TRBD1 (6 bases). V was shortened by 2 bases and J by 6 bases, with 14 bases between the two germline ends. CDR3 length equals 14 residues. Germline V gene data show CDR1 as SEHNR and CDR2 as FQNEAQ (reference sequence). The CDR3 reads CASSLPGTQGEQYF. The CDR3 DNA reads TGTGCCAGCAGCTTACCCGGGACACAGGGCGAGCAGTACTTC.

The chain has TRBV11-2 and TRBJ2-3; the match to TRBD2 covers 11 bases. V lost 5 bases to trimming and J lost 5 bases; unmatched junction nucleotides: 9. CDR3 size: 16 residues. Germline CDR1 SGHAT, CDR2 FQNNGV. CDR3 in amino acids: CASSPLSGGAGDTQYF. CDR3 coding DNA: TGTGCCAGCAGCCCACTTAGCGGGGGGGCCGGAGATACGCAGTATTTT.

The V and J genes are TRBV11-3 and TRBJ2-3; 8 nucleotides match TRBD2. Germline V gene sequence: CDR1 SGHNT, CDR2 YENEEA. Losses at the gene ends were 4 bases for V and 3 bases for J; bases not matched to a gene: 18. This CDR3 has 19 amino acids. The CDR3 DNA reads as TGTGCCAGCAGCTCGGGCGCCCCGTGGGAGAAGCGGGAGACAGATACGCAGTATTTT. Translation gives CASSSGAPWEKRETDTQYF.

The V call is TRBV30, the J call TRBJ2-2; the D gene is possibly TRBD1 (5 bases). Germline loops: CDR1 GTSNPN, CDR2 SVGIG (reference sequence). This CDR3 region has 13 residues. Trimming cost V 0 bases and J 6 bases, with 8 bases left between them. This CDR3 is CAWSVSRAGELFF. The CDR3 bases are TGTGCCTGGAGTGTAAGCAGGGCCGGGGAGCTGTTTTTT.

The genes are TRBV9 and TRBJ1-1; D perhaps matches TRBD1 (6 bases). The CDR3 runs to 13 residues. V was pared by 3 bases and J by 6 bases, with 12 bases between. Germline V lookup: CDR1 SGDLS, CDR2 YYNGEE. CDR3 DNA sequence: TGTGCCAGCAGCGGGACTGGGGGGCCTGAAGCTTTCTTT. Translated, it gives CASSGTGGPEAFF.

This clonotype was seen at least ten times. J is TRBJ2-3 and V is TRBV5-1, with D tentatively TRBD1 (6 bases). Germline lookup yields CDR1 SGHRS and CDR2 YFSETQ. Trimming cost V 0 bases and J 0 bases, with 11 bases left between them. The CDR3 extends over 16 amino acids. The CDR3: CASSLVGAPSTDTQYF. DNA of the CDR3: TGCGCCAGCAGCTTGGTGGGGGCACCTAGCACAGATACGCAGTATTTT.

This clonotype was recorded a few times. The rearrangement uses TRBV7-6 and TRBJ2-1; 8 bases agree with TRBD1. CDR3 size: 13 residues. Germline CDR1 and CDR2: SGHVS and FNYEAQ. V dropped 5 bases and J dropped 10; count of bases not matched to a gene: 7. The CDR3 sequence: CASSVKQGGEQFF. CDR3 sequence (DNA): TGTGCCAGCAGCGTCAAACAGGGGGGCGAGCAGTTCTTC.

Ten or more counts support this clonotype. The chain has TRBV7-3 and TRBJ2-1, with D perhaps TRBD1 (6 bases). This CDR3 comprises 13 residues. The germline V gene has CDR1 SGHTA and CDR2 FQGTGA. Between the trimmed V and J ends, which lost 3 bases and 9 bases, there was a span of 12 bases. The CDR3 DNA sequence: TGTGCCAGCAGCTTGGGGATAGGGGGTGAGCAGTTCTTC. Protein sequence: CASSLGIGGEQFF.